Listed here are 25 T cell receptor beta chains from one sample, sequenced in a study of cytomegalovirus exposure and HLA in healthy donors. Amplification used 60 Vbeta primers and 13 Jbeta primers. Method: immunoSEQ multiplex PCR; TCRdb's copy keeps in-frame clones and lacks some. The sample includes 160,000 or so clones, 79% of them seen just once. Sequencing input: PBMCs. The origin of the receptors is a man aged 40-50 years in good health and CMV-seronegative.

The chain joins TRBV4-2 to TRBJ1-5; 7 positions match TRBD1. The CDR3 is 15 amino acids. Germline CDR1 and CDR2: LGHNA and YNFKEQ. Trimming at V came to 4 bases and at J to 7 bases, leaving 10 bases not matched to a gene. For the CDR3, the DNA is TGTGCCAGCAGCCCTACAGGGGAAGAGGGCCAGCCCCAGCATTTT. It encodes CASSPTGEEGQPQHF.

The chain is built from TRBV7-8 and TRBJ2-3, with 8 bases that match TRBD2. This CDR3 contains 19 residues. Trimming at V came to 5 bases and at J to 2 bases, leaving 18 bases not matched to a gene. Germline values: CDR1 SGHVS, CDR2 FQNEAQ. CDR3 protein: CASSPRIASGRGATDTQYF. In DNA, the CDR3 is TGTGCCAGCAGCCCGCGGATTGCGAGCGGGAGAGGGGCCACAGATACGCAGTATTTT.

The chain is built from TRBV14 and TRBJ1-2; no firm D call. Trimming pared 1 base from V and 2 bases from J, leaving 8 bases between. The CDR3 totals 14 residues. Per the germline V gene, CDR1 is SGHDN and CDR2 is FVKESK. The CDR3 here is CASSQGVLNYGYTF. As DNA, the CDR3 is TGTGCCAGCAGCCAAGGAGTCTTGAACTATGGCTACACCTTC.

The CDR3 region is CASSVAGGGTGELFF. CDR3 in DNA: TGTGCCAGCAGTGTAGCGGGAGGGGGGACCGGGGAGCTGTTTTTT. The chain carries TRBV28 and TRBJ2-2; 11 bases align to TRBD2. Per the germline V gene, CDR1 is MDHEN and CDR2 is SYDVKM. The V and J ends lost 5 bases and 5 bases, in that order; junction bases with no gene match: 4. This CDR3 spans 15 amino acids. Filled out from reference TRBV28 and TRBJ2-2, the complete variable domain reads DVKVTQSSRYLVKRTGEKVFLECVQDMDHENMFWYRQDPGLGLRLIYFSYDVKMKEKGDIPEGYSVSREKKERFSLILESASTNQTSMYLCASSVAGGGTGELFFGEGSRLTVL.

The rearrangement joins TRBV13 to TRBJ2-7; 9 bases match TRBD1. J gave up 5 bases and V 5 bases, and 4 bases lay outside the gene matches. The CDR3 contains 13 residues. Germline CDR1 PRHDT, CDR2 FYEKMQ (reference sequence). DNA for the CDR3: TGTGCCAGCAGCCAGGGACAGGGTAACGAGCAGTACTTC. Translation gives CASSQGQGNEQYF.

J is TRBJ2-3 and V is TRBV28; the match to TRBD1 covers 8 bases. Germline CDR1 and CDR2: MDHEN and SYDVKM. V shed 8 bases and J 4 bases; nucleotides not matched to a gene: 11. The CDR3 has 15 residues. CDR3 sequence: CASFSDREDPDTQYF. CDR3 coding DNA: TGTGCCAGCTTTTCGGACAGGGAGGACCCAGATACGCAGTATTTT.

This chain connects TRBV27 to TRBJ2-3; weak D call: TRBD2 (7 bases). Looked up from germline, CDR1 is MNHEY and CDR2 is SMNVEV (reference sequence). Between the trimmed V and J ends, which lost 6 bases and 8 bases, there was a span of 18 bases. The CDR3 has 14 amino acids. CDR3 DNA: TGTGCCAGCAGCTTAGGGGGGGCCGGGGGTACGCAGTATTTT. It translates to CASSLGGAGGTQYF.

V is TRBV7-9 and J is TRBJ2-1; maybe TRBD2 (6 bases). CDR3 length equals 15 residues. Germline-derived CDR1 and CDR2 are SEHNR and FQNEAQ (reference sequence). V dropped 1 base and J dropped 6 bases, with 13 bases sitting between them. In nucleotides, the CDR3 is TGTGCCAGCAGCTTAGTCTCGAGGAGGGGCAATGAGCAGTTCTTC. Encoded protein: CASSLVSRRGNEQFF.

The chain recombines TRBV28 with TRBJ1-1; D might be TRBD1 (5 bases). V was clipped by 3 bases and J by 5 bases, with 13 bases between them. This CDR3 is built from 14 residues. Germline loops: CDR1 MDHEN, CDR2 SYDVKM. The CDR3 loop reads CASSFSGGKTEAFF. The CDR3, as DNA: TGTGCCAGCAGTTTCTCCGGGGGGAAAACTGAAGCTTTCTTT. The variable domain in full, completed from reference TRBV28 and TRBJ1-1, reads DVKVTQSSRYLVKRTGEKVFLECVQDMDHENMFWYRQDPGLGLRLIYFSYDVKMKEKGDIPEGYSVSREKKERFSLILESASTNQTSMYLCASSFSGGKTEAFFGQGTRLTVV.

This clone appeared a few times. The rearrangement joins TRBV11-2 to TRBJ1-4; D possibly corresponds to TRBD1 (5 bases). The V end lost 5 bases, the J end lost 3 bases, and 13 bases lay between the germline ends. The CDR3 contains 15 residues. Per the germline V gene, CDR1 is SGHAT and CDR2 is FQNNGV. The CDR3 reads CASSPRQLPNEKLFF. The CDR3, as DNA: TGTGCCAGCAGCCCTCGACAGCTACCTAATGAAAAACTGTTTTTT.

J is TRBJ1-4 and V is TRBV5-4, with 8 positions matching TRBD1. The CDR3 loop spans 14 amino acids. V lost 3 bases to trimming and J lost 7 bases; unmatched junction nucleotides: 5. Germline lookup yields CDR1 SGHNT and CDR2 YYREEE (reference sequence). The CDR3 sequence: CASSSGQVPEKLFF. The DNA for the CDR3 is TGTGCCAGCAGCTCGGGACAGGTCCCTGAAAAACTGTTTTTT.

This clone has just a few counts. The chain couples TRBV27 to TRBJ2-3; 7 bases fit TRBD2. The CDR3 runs to 15 residues. Germline loops: CDR1 MNHEY, CDR2 SMNVEV (reference sequence). Unmatched junction bases numbered 4, after V lost 0 bases and J lost 4 bases. CDR3: CASSLSTGGPDTQYF. The CDR3 DNA follows: TGTGCCAGCAGTTTATCAACGGGAGGACCAGATACGCAGTATTTT.

The chain employs TRBV10-3 and TRBJ2-2; TRBD1 is a possible D gene (6 bases). Trimming took 4 bases from V and 4 from J, leaving 10 bases between them. Germline V lookup: CDR1 ENHRY, CDR2 SYGVKD. The CDR3 has 14 amino acids. CDR3 DNA: TGTGCCATCAGTGGTACAGGGACCACCGGGGAGCTGTTTTTT. Encoded protein: CAISGTGTTGELFF.

This sequence joins TRBV4-3 and TRBJ1-4; possible D gene TRBD1, 6 bases. CDR3 length equals 13 residues. V dropped 5 bases and J dropped 13 bases, with 17 bases sitting between them. The germline gives CDR1 LGHNA, CDR2 YSLEER. The CDR3, as DNA: TGCGCCAGCAGCATACACAGGGAGGGATCACTGTTTTTT. Amino acid sequence: CASSIHREGSLFF.

The V and J genes are TRBV11-2 and TRBJ2-3, with 8 bases matching TRBD2. Per germline, CDR1 SGHAT and CDR2 FQNNGV. CDR3 size: 15 residues. Losses at the gene ends were 2 bases for V and 8 bases for J; bases not matched to a gene: 9. The CDR3 DNA sequence: TGTGCCAGCAGCTTAACTAGCGGCGCTTCCGGTACGCAGTATTTT. The encoded protein is CASSLTSGASGTQYF.

V and J are TRBV6-5 and TRBJ1-5, with D possibly matching TRBD1 (5 bases). V lost 7 bases and J 1 base, leaving 11 bases between the germline ends. The CDR3 has 14 residues. The germline V gene encodes CDR1 MNHEY and CDR2 SVGAGI. Here the CDR3 DNA reads TGTGCCAGCACCAATGGGGGGAGCAATCAGCCCCAGCATTTT. Protein product: CASTNGGSNQPQHF.

The chain links TRBV6-1 to TRBJ2-1, with D possibly being TRBD2 (6 bases). Germline CDR1 reads MNHNS; CDR2 reads SASEGT. V lost 3 bases and J 4 bases, leaving 13 bases between the germline ends. The CDR3 is 15 residues long. This CDR3 reads CASSEEGTGYNEQFF. CDR3 DNA: TGTGCCAGCAGTGAGGAGGGTACAGGATACAATGAGCAGTTCTTC.

The chain recombines TRBV19 with TRBJ2-2; D is uncertain. The CDR3 is made up of 14 amino acids. Germline CDR1 LNHDA, CDR2 SQIVND (reference sequence). Deletions cut 4 bases from V and 1 base from J, with 7 bases between. CDR3 residues: CASSTTRNTGELFF. In DNA, the CDR3 is TGTGCCAGTAGTACGACACGGAACACCGGGGAGCTGTTTTTT.

V usage is TRBV28 and J usage is TRBJ2-3; 10 bases agree with TRBD2. From germline, CDR1 is MDHEN and CDR2 SYDVKM. The CDR3 contains 17 residues. The trim removed 1 base at V and 2 bases at J, leaving 6 bases unmatched. This CDR3 is CASSLLAGLAVTDTQYF. CDR3 coding DNA: TGTGCCAGCAGTTTATTAGCTGGACTAGCGGTCACAGATACGCAGTATTTT.

In its sample, this clone was seen a few times. The chain joins TRBV14 to TRBJ1-1; D possibly corresponds to TRBD1 (6 bases). Trimming cost V 1 base and J 5 bases, with 17 bases left between them. The germline CDR1 and CDR2 sequences are SGHDN and FVKESK. The CDR3 covers 16 residues. The CDR3 DNA reads as TGTGCCAGCAGCCAAGCTGGGAGAGGGGGTAGAACTGAAGCTTTCTTT. Its translation: CASSQAGRGGRTEAFF.

This chain links TRBV29-1 with TRBJ1-1, with D uncertain. V lost 6 bases, J lost 2 bases, and 16 bases lay in between. The CDR3 has 14 residues. From germline, CDR1 is SQVTM and CDR2 ANQGSEA. The CDR3 region is CSVQRGITNTEAFF. For the CDR3, the DNA is TGCAGCGTCCAAAGAGGTATAACTAACACTGAAGCTTTCTTT. Using reference TRBV29-1 and TRBJ1-1 for the parts outside the CDR3, the full variable domain is SAVISQKPSRDICQRGTSLTIQCQVDSQVTMMFWYRQQPGQSLTLIATANQGSEATYESGFVIDKFPISRPNLTFSTLTVSNMSPEDSSIYLCSVQRGITNTEAFFGQGTRLTVV.

The chain recombines TRBV7-2 with TRBJ2-5, with 12 nucleotides matching TRBD2. The CDR3 has 17 residues. Trimming at V came to 4 bases and at J to 7 bases, leaving 13 bases not matched to a gene. Germline values: CDR1 SGHTA, CDR2 FQGNSA. The CDR3 bases are TGTGCCAGCAGCTCTACCCGGACTAGCGGGACAGGCGGGACCCAGTACTTC. Translation gives CASSSTRTSGTGGTQYF. The whole variable domain, filled in from reference TRBV7-2 and TRBJ2-5, reads GAGVSQSPSNKVTEKGKDVELRCDPISGHTALYWYRQSLGQGLEFLIYFQGNSAPDKSGLPSDRFSAERTGGSVSTLTIQRTQQEDSAVYLCASSSTRTSGTGGTQYFGPGTRLLVL.

The V gene is TRBV4-3, the J gene TRBJ1-3; D uncertain. V lost 0 bases, J lost 0 bases, and 9 bases lay in between. Looked up from germline, CDR1 is LGHNA and CDR2 is YSLEER. The length of the CDR3 is 16 residues. The CDR3 sequence: CASSQDLVSSGNTIYF. The CDR3 bases are TGCGCCAGCAGCCAAGATCTGGTCAGCTCTGGAAACACCATATATTTT.

As regards this clone: An end of the junction does not agree with germline; a read error may underlie this. The chain uses TRBV7-9 and TRBJ2-2, with TRBD2 matching 8 bases. This CDR3 has 16 residues. CDR1 is SEHNR, CDR2 FQNEAQ, per germline (reference sequence). CDR3 loop: CSSSTEGTRATGELFF. For the CDR3, the DNA is TGTTCCAGCAGCACAGAAGGGACTAGAGCCACCGGGGAGCTGTTTTTT.

The sample holds one count of this clone. The chain couples TRBV5-1 to TRBJ2-3, with 7 bases identical to TRBD1. CDR3 length: 15 amino acids. Germline-derived CDR1 and CDR2 are SGHRS and YFSETQ. V gave up 4 bases and J gave up 4 bases; unmatched junction bases: 9. The CDR3 protein is CASSQGQIVSDTQYF. The CDR3 DNA sequence: TGCGCCAGCAGCCAGGGACAGATTGTTTCAGATACGCAGTATTTT.